The clone carrying this TCR beta chain has a handful of counts. A read error may explain this, as a much larger clone is one base away. The authors drew 8.5 to 10 milliliters of peripheral blood from each donor. This sample is part of a study of blood T cells in healthy people across ages. Sample-barcoded 5' priming and a J-beta primer mix drove a second PCR of 7 to 11 cycles. MiXCR, applied by TCRdb to the 5' RACE reads, yields one record per CDR3 protein. The data show 630,000 or so distinct CDR3 sequences, with 32% seen just once and approximately 15% held by the top ten. The TCR originated in a woman of 80 years or more in good health. The sequencing input was blood.

CDR3 residues: CSATRPGGDTQYF. The CDR3, as DNA: TGCAGTGCTACAAGACCGGGGGGAGATACGCAGTATTTT. The chain joins TRBV20-1 to TRBJ2-3, with TRBD2 matching over 7 bases. Germline CDR1 is DFQATT and CDR2 is SNEGSKA (reference sequence). The ends lost 4 bases at V and 5 bases at J; junction bases unmatched: 6. The CDR3 is made up of 13 amino acids.